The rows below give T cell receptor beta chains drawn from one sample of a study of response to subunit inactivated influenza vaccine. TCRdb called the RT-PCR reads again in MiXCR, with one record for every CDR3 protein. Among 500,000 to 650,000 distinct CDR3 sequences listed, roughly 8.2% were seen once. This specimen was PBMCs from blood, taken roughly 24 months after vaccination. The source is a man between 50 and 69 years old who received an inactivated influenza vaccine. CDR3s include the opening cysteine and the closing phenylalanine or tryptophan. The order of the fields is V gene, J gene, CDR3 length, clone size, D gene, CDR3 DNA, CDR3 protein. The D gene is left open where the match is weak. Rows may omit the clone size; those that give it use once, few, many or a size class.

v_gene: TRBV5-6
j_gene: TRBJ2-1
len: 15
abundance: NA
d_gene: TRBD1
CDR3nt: TGTGCCAGCAGCATATGGACAGGGGCCTACAATGAGCAGTTCTTC
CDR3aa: CASSIWTGAYNEQFF

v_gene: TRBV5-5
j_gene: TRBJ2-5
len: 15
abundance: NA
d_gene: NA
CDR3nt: TGTGCCAGCAGCTTGCCTCCCGCGCAGGCGGAGACCCAGTACTTC
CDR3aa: CASSLPPAQAETQYF

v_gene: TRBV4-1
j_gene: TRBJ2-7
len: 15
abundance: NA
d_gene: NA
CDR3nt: TGCGCCAGCAGCCACCCCGTAGGTTTCCACTACGAGCAGTACTTC
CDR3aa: CASSHPVGFHYEQYF

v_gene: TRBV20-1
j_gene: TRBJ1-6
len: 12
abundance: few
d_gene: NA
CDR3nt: TGCAGTGCCTCCGGCCCCGGGTCACCCCTCCACTTT
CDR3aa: CSASGPGSPLHF

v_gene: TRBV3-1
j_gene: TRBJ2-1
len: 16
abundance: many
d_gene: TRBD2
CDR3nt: TGTGCCAGCAGCCCCCAGCGGGGGGGCCGATACAATGAGCAGTTCTTC
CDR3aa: CASSPQRGGRYNEQFF

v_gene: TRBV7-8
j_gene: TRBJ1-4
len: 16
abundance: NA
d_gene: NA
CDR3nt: TGTGCCAGCAGCTTAGCGAGGGCAGCAACTAATGAAAAACTGTTTTTT
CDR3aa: CASSLARAATNEKLFF

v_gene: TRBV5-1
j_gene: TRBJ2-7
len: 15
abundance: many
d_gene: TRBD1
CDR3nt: TGCGCCAGCAGCTTGAGACAGGGGGAACCCTACGAGCAGTACTTC
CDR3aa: CASSLRQGEPYEQYF

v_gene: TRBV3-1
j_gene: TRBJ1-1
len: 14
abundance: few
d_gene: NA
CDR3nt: TGTGCCAGCAGCCAGGGACCGAGGAACACTGAAGCTTTCTTT
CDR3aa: CASSQGPRNTEAFF

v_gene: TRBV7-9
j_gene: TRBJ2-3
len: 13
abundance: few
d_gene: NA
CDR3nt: TGTGCCGGACGGAAGCAGGAGCTAGATACGCAGTATTTT
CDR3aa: CAGRKQELDTQYF

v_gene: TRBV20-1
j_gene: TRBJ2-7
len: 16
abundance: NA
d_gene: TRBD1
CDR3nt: TGCAGTGCTAGAGATCATCGGGGACAGGGGAGTCAGGAGCAGTACTTC
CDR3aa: CSARDHRGQGSQEQYF

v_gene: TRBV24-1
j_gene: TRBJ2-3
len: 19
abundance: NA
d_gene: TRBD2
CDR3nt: TGTGCCACCAGTGATTACGCCCCTCTAGGACTAGGAGCCACAGATACGCAGTATTTT
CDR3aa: CATSDYAPLGLGATDTQYF

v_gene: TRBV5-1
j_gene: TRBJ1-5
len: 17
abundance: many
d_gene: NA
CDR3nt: TGCGCCAGCAGCTTGGGACCCTACGACAGGTTGGGTCAGCCCCAGCATTTT
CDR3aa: CASSLGPYDRLGQPQHF

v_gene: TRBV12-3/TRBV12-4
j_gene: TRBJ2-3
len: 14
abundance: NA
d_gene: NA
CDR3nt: TGTGCCAGCATTTTAGGATCTAGCACAGATACGCAGTATTTT
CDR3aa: CASILGSSTDTQYF

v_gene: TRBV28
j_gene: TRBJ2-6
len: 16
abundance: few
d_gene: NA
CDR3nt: TGTGCCAGCAGTTTATTTACCACCTCTGGGGCCAACGTCCTGACTTTC
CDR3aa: CASSLFTTSGANVLTF

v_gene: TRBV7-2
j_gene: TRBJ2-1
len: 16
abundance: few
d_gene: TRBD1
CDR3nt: TGTGCCAGCAGCTTAAACCGGGACAGGGGGCGCGATGAGCAGTTCTTC
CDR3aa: CASSLNRDRGRDEQFF

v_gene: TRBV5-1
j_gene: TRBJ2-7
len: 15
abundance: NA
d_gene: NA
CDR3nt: TGCGCCAGCAGTAATGGACGCTCAATGTCCTACGAGCAGTACTTC
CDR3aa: CASSNGRSMSYEQYF

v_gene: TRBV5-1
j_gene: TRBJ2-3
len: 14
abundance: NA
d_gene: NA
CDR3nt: TGCGCCAGCCGCACAGGGATGGTGACAGATACGCAGTATTTT
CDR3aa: CASRTGMVTDTQYF

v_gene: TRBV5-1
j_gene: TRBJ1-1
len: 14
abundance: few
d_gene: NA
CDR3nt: TGCGCCAGCAGCTTGGCCGGGCAGCCGGCTGAAGCTTTCTTT
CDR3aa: CASSLAGQPAEAFF

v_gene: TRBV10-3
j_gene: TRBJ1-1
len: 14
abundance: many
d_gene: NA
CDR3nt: TGTGCCATCAGTGAGTCGGCGGGGAACACTGAAGCTTTCTTT
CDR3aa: CAISESAGNTEAFF

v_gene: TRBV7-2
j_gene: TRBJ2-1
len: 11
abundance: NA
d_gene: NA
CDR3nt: TGTGCCAGCAGCTTCAACCTTGAGCAGTTCTTC
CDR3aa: CASSFNLEQFF

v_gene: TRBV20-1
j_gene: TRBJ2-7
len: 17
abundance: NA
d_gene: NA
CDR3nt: TGCAGTGCTAGAGATCCAGGGGGACTGACGAAATCCTACGAGCAGTACTTC
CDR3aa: CSARDPGGLTKSYEQYF

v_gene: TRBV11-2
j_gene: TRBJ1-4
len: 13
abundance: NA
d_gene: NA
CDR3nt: TGTGCCAGCAGCTTACACAGACTGGAAAAACTGTTTTTT
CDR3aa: CASSLHRLEKLFF

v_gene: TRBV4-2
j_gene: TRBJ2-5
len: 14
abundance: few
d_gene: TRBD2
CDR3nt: TGTGCCAGCGCCCTCGGGGGGGCCGGAGAGACCCAGTACTTC
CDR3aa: CASALGGAGETQYF

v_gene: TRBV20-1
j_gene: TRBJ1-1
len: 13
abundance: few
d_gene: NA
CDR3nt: TGCAGTGCTGAACGAAGGGAGAACACTGAAGCTTTCTTT
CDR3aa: CSAERRENTEAFF

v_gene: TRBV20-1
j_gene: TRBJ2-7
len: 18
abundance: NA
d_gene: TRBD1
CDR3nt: TGCAGTGCTAGAGATCAGGGACAGGGTGCCAGGAGCTCCTACGAGCAGTACTTC
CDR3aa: CSARDQGQGARSSYEQYF

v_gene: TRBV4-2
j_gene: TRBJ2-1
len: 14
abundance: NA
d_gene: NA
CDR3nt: TGTGCCAGCAGCCAATACGGTGGTTACAATGAGCAGTTCTTC
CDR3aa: CASSQYGGYNEQFF